The rows below give T cell receptor beta chains drawn from one sample of a study of brain T cells in children with intractable seizures. Measured with immunoSEQ multiplex PCR; TCRdb has only the in-frame clones, and not every one. The sample includes tens of thousands of clones, approximately 94% seen only once; the top ten take about 1.4%. The source material was peripheral blood, sampled at surgery. The origin of the receptors is a boy younger than two with tuberous sclerosis and intractable seizures. CDR3s include the opening cysteine and the closing phenylalanine or tryptophan. Each record gives: V gene, D gene, clone size, J gene, CDR3 DNA, CDR3 protein. D genes are given only for firm matches. Only part of the rows carry a size: once, few, many, or a class if the clone is expanded.

v_gene: TRBV27; d_gene: -; abundance: -; j_gene: TRBJ2-1; CDR3nt: TGTGCCAGCAGTTTACTGGACTCAACCCCCAATGAGCAGTTCTTC; CDR3aa: CASSLLDSTPNEQFF
v_gene: TRBV4-2; d_gene: TRBD1; abundance: once; j_gene: TRBJ1-1; CDR3nt: TGTGCCAGCAGCCAAGATCGGGGGACAGGGGAGGCGGTAATGGACACTGAAGCTTTCTTT; CDR3aa: CASSQDRGTGEAVMDTEAFF
v_gene: TRBV5-1; d_gene: TRBD2; abundance: once; j_gene: TRBJ2-7; CDR3nt: TGCGCCAGCAGCTTGGCCAGGGACTACTCCTACGAGCAGTACTTC; CDR3aa: CASSLARDYSYEQYF
v_gene: TRBV4-2; d_gene: -; abundance: -; j_gene: TRBJ1-2; CDR3nt: TGTGCCAGCAAAGACAGTAGGGGGTATGGCTACACCTTC; CDR3aa: CASKDSRGYGYTF
v_gene: TRBV5-4; d_gene: TRBD2; abundance: -; j_gene: TRBJ2-7; CDR3nt: TGTGCCAGCAGCCCCACATCTAGCGGGGGGGTGTACGAGCAGTACTTC; CDR3aa: CASSPTSSGGVYEQYF
v_gene: TRBV2; d_gene: -; abundance: -; j_gene: TRBJ1-1; CDR3nt: TGTGCCAGCACCCCTTGGAGGGCCGAGAACACTGAAGCTTTCTTT; CDR3aa: CASTPWRAENTEAFF
v_gene: TRBV7-9; d_gene: -; abundance: few; j_gene: TRBJ2-5; CDR3nt: TGTGCCAGCAGCCGGAACAGACAAGAGACCCAGTACTTC; CDR3aa: CASSRNRQETQYF
v_gene: TRBV6-1; d_gene: TRBD2; abundance: -; j_gene: TRBJ2-2; CDR3nt: TGTGCCAGCAGTGAAGGTCCTAGCGGGGCTAGTACCGGGGAGCTGTTTTTT; CDR3aa: CASSEGPSGASTGELFF
v_gene: TRBV10-3; d_gene: -; abundance: -; j_gene: TRBJ2-5; CDR3nt: TGTGCCATCAGTGGGGGGGAGACCCAGTACTTC; CDR3aa: CAISGGETQYF
v_gene: TRBV2; d_gene: TRBD2; abundance: -; j_gene: TRBJ2-4; CDR3nt: TGTGCCAGCAGTGGGGGTCTAGCGGGAGATGGAGACATTCAGTACTTC; CDR3aa: CASSGGLAGDGDIQYF
v_gene: TRBV28; d_gene: TRBD2; abundance: -; j_gene: TRBJ2-7; CDR3nt: TGTGCCAGCAGTCCCATGACTAGCCGCCCTTTGAAGAACGAGCAGTACTTC; CDR3aa: CASSPMTSRPLKNEQYF
v_gene: TRBV19; d_gene: -; abundance: -; j_gene: TRBJ1-1; CDR3nt: TGTGCCAGTAGTTGGGGCACGGAAGCTTTCTTT; CDR3aa: CASSWGTEAFF
v_gene: TRBV6-5; d_gene: -; abundance: -; j_gene: TRBJ1-1; CDR3nt: TGTGCCAGCAGTTACTCGACACGCACTGGGAAAGCTTTCTTT; CDR3aa: CASSYSTRTGKAFF
v_gene: TRBV27; d_gene: -; abundance: -; j_gene: TRBJ2-2; CDR3nt: TGTGCCAGCAGTTTAAGTTTCGAGACCGGGGAGCTGTTTTTT; CDR3aa: CASSLSFETGELFF
v_gene: TRBV30; d_gene: -; abundance: -; j_gene: TRBJ2-7; CDR3nt: TGTGCCTGGAGTGGTAGATTAAGTAGGCACAGGGTCCACGAGCAGTACTTC; CDR3aa: CAWSGRLSRHRVHEQYF
v_gene: TRBV9; d_gene: TRBD1; abundance: -; j_gene: TRBJ1-1; CDR3nt: TGTGCCAGCAGCCCGGGGGACAGCTCTGAAGCTTTCTTT; CDR3aa: CASSPGDSSEAFF
v_gene: TRBV19; d_gene: -; abundance: -; j_gene: TRBJ2-7; CDR3nt: TGTGCCAGTAGTATCAATTCGGGGTACGAGCAGTACTTC; CDR3aa: CASSINSGYEQYF
v_gene: TRBV27; d_gene: -; abundance: -; j_gene: TRBJ1-2; CDR3nt: TGTGCCAGCAGTTTAAACGGAAGGAAAGCTAACTATGGCTACACCTTC; CDR3aa: CASSLNGRKANYGYTF
v_gene: TRBV23-1; d_gene: -; abundance: -; j_gene: TRBJ1-2; CDR3nt: TGCGCCAGCACCCACGATGGGGTCCTCACGAGGTCATCGCATGGCTACACCTTC; CDR3aa: CASTHDGVLTRSSHGYTF
v_gene: TRBV6-6; d_gene: -; abundance: -; j_gene: TRBJ2-7; CDR3nt: TGTGCCAGCACCCGGGACTTCCACTACGAGCAGTACTTC; CDR3aa: CASTRDFHYEQYF
v_gene: TRBV10-1; d_gene: -; abundance: -; j_gene: TRBJ1-1; CDR3nt: TGCGCCAGCAGCGAAGACAGACTGAACACTGAAGCTTTCTTT; CDR3aa: CASSEDRLNTEAFF
v_gene: TRBV29-1; d_gene: TRBD1; abundance: once; j_gene: TRBJ1-2; CDR3nt: TGCAGCGCCCGGGACAGAGCTAACTATGGCTACACCTTC; CDR3aa: CSARDRANYGYTF
v_gene: TRBV21-1; d_gene: -; abundance: -; j_gene: TRBJ2-7; CDR3nt: TGTGCCAGCAGCACCCAAGGACAGGGGAACTACGAGCAGTACTTC; CDR3aa: CASSTQGQGNYEQYF
v_gene: TRBV19; d_gene: -; abundance: once; j_gene: TRBJ1-1; CDR3nt: TGTGCCAGTAGTATTGGGACCCGGCGGGACACTGAAGCTTTCTTT; CDR3aa: CASSIGTRRDTEAFF
v_gene: TRBV2; d_gene: -; abundance: -; j_gene: TRBJ2-3; CDR3nt: TGTGCCAGCAGTGGAACTCGGGAAGTAGATACGCAGTATTTT; CDR3aa: CASSGTREVDTQYF
v_gene: TRBV5-1; d_gene: TRBD1; abundance: -; j_gene: TRBJ1-4; CDR3nt: TGCGCCAGCAGTTGGGACAGCAGCGAAAAACTGTTTTTT; CDR3aa: CASSWDSSEKLFF
v_gene: TRBV6-1; d_gene: TRBD2; abundance: -; j_gene: TRBJ2-7; CDR3nt: TGTGCCAGCAGTGAATTTAGCGGGTTCTCCTACGAGCAGTACTTC; CDR3aa: CASSEFSGFSYEQYF
v_gene: TRBV13; d_gene: TRBD2; abundance: once; j_gene: TRBJ2-5; CDR3nt: TGTGCCAGCAGCTTAGCCGCGGGAGGGCCAGGAGAGACCCAGTACTTC; CDR3aa: CASSLAAGGPGETQYF
v_gene: TRBV7-3; d_gene: TRBD2; abundance: -; j_gene: TRBJ2-1; CDR3nt: TGTGCCAGCAGCTTTCCCGGACTAGCGGGGGACAATGAGCAGTTCTTC; CDR3aa: CASSFPGLAGDNEQFF
v_gene: TRBV7-9; d_gene: TRBD2; abundance: -; j_gene: TRBJ2-1; CDR3nt: TGTGCCAGCAGCTTACAAGAGCGGGAGGAGCAGTTCTTC; CDR3aa: CASSLQEREEQFF
v_gene: TRBV25-1; d_gene: -; abundance: -; j_gene: TRBJ1-2; CDR3nt: TGTGCCAGCAGTGATCAGAAGGAGGGTAACTATGGCTACACCTTC; CDR3aa: CASSDQKEGNYGYTF
v_gene: TRBV2; d_gene: -; abundance: -; j_gene: TRBJ2-5; CDR3nt: TGTGCCAGCAGGGTCGGGGGCCTAGAGACCCAGTACTTC; CDR3aa: CASRVGGLETQYF
v_gene: TRBV14; d_gene: -; abundance: -; j_gene: TRBJ2-6; CDR3nt: TGTGCCAGCAGCCCCCGACCGCGGAGGATCTCTGGGGCCAACGTCCTGACTTTC; CDR3aa: CASSPRPRRISGANVLTF
v_gene: TRBV7-9; d_gene: TRBD1; abundance: -; j_gene: TRBJ1-2; CDR3nt: TGTGCCAGCAGCTCCAAGGACAGGGCCTATAACTATGGCTACACCTTC; CDR3aa: CASSSKDRAYNYGYTF
v_gene: TRBV2; d_gene: -; abundance: -; j_gene: TRBJ1-5; CDR3nt: TGTGCCAGCAGTGTCGACAGAAATCAGCCCCAGCATTTT; CDR3aa: CASSVDRNQPQHF
v_gene: TRBV28; d_gene: TRBD1; abundance: -; j_gene: TRBJ2-3; CDR3nt: TGTGCCAGCAGTTTTCCCGGGACAGGGGGTGTAGATACGCAGTATTTT; CDR3aa: CASSFPGTGGVDTQYF
v_gene: TRBV7-7; d_gene: TRBD2; abundance: -; j_gene: TRBJ2-7; CDR3nt: TGTGCTAGCAGCACCGGACTAGCCGGGGAGCAGTACTTC; CDR3aa: CASSTGLAGEQYF
v_gene: TRBV7-8; d_gene: -; abundance: -; j_gene: TRBJ2-1; CDR3nt: TGTGCCAGCAGCACCTACCCCGGGTTATCCTACAATGAGCAGTTCTTC; CDR3aa: CASSTYPGLSYNEQFF
v_gene: TRBV15; d_gene: -; abundance: -; j_gene: TRBJ1-1; CDR3nt: TGTGCCACCAGCCGAGAGTTGAACACTGAAGCTTTCTTT; CDR3aa: CATSRELNTEAFF
v_gene: TRBV30; d_gene: -; abundance: -; j_gene: TRBJ1-3; CDR3nt: TGTGCGTTACGGAGCGGGACGGGAAACACCATATATTTT; CDR3aa: CALRSGTGNTIYF
v_gene: TRBV29-1; d_gene: -; abundance: -; j_gene: TRBJ1-1; CDR3nt: TGCAGCGTTGTCGAAGGAAGGGGGACTTTCTTT; CDR3aa: CSVVEGRGTFF
v_gene: TRBV30; d_gene: -; abundance: -; j_gene: TRBJ2-3; CDR3nt: TGTGCCTGGAGTGGGGCTTTCTACACAGATACGCAGTATTTT; CDR3aa: CAWSGAFYTDTQYF
v_gene: TRBV30; d_gene: -; abundance: -; j_gene: TRBJ1-2; CDR3nt: TGTGCCTGCAAACGGACTAACTATGGCTACACCTTC; CDR3aa: CACKRTNYGYTF
v_gene: TRBV4-1; d_gene: TRBD2; abundance: -; j_gene: TRBJ2-7; CDR3nt: TGCGCCAGCAGCCATTTCCCACCGGGACTAGAGAGCGAGCAGTACTTC; CDR3aa: CASSHFPPGLESEQYF
v_gene: TRBV30; d_gene: TRBD2; abundance: once; j_gene: TRBJ2-7; CDR3nt: TGTGCCTGGAGCACCGGGACTAGCGGGGCCGCGGGGGAGCAGTACTTC; CDR3aa: CAWSTGTSGAAGEQYF
v_gene: TRBV5-6; d_gene: -; abundance: -; j_gene: TRBJ2-7; CDR3nt: TGTGCCAGCAGCCAGGTCGTGAACGACGAGCAGTACTTC; CDR3aa: CASSQVVNDEQYF